The T cell receptor beta chain described here comes from a study of T cells expressing NK-cell markers. Turning to the study itself: Investigators obtained TCR beta repertoires from sorted CD3+CD56+NKG2C+, CD3+CD56+NKG2C- and CD3+CD56-NKG2C+ T cells. Study-wide results and limits: Clones of NKG2C+ T cells that had expanded were of unclear HCMV specificity. In several donors, dominant clonotypes made up about 28.3-65% of CD3+CD56-NKG2C+ cells.

TCRdb derives one entry per CDR3 protein from the 5' RACE reads, leaving out DNA. The listing records approximately 420,000 distinct CDR3 sequences. The CDR3 has 16 residues. Regarding this clonotype: The antigen remains unidentified.

The receptor was derived from a woman between 45 and 60 years old in good health. Source material: blood T cells: a sorted CD56 or NKG2C T cell subset, CD4+ or CD8+ T cells, or bulk PBMC T cells (not recorded which). The chain joins TRBV21-1 to TRBJ2-1; TCRdb lists TRBD2, though no DNA is available to test this call. TRBV21-1 is designated a pseudogene. The CDR3 loop is CASNSGRAPGVNEQFF.